This T cell receptor beta chain was sequenced for a study of T cell responses to AZD1222 COVID-19 vaccine. The CDR3 spans 13 residues. V was pared by 0 bases and J by 0 bases, with 3 bases between. Germline V gene sequence: CDR1 LGHNA, CDR2 YSLEER. Turning to this clone: Its antigen remains unknown.

Broader study findings: There were mostly white British donors and more females than males, and clonal diversity was possibly underestimated.

Data came from immunoSEQ multiplex PCR; TCRdb stores just in-frame clones and leaves some out. The sample carries fewer than 140,000 clones, roughly 88% recorded once. This TCR came from an adult who received the AZD1222 COVID-19 vaccine. The chain carries TRBV4-3 and TRBJ2-7; D remains ambiguous. Sequenced here: peripheral blood, sampled 28 days after the second AZD1222 dose. This CDR3 is CASSQEHSYEQYF. The CDR3 DNA reads TGCGCCAGCAGCCAAGAGCACTCCTACGAGCAGTACTTC.